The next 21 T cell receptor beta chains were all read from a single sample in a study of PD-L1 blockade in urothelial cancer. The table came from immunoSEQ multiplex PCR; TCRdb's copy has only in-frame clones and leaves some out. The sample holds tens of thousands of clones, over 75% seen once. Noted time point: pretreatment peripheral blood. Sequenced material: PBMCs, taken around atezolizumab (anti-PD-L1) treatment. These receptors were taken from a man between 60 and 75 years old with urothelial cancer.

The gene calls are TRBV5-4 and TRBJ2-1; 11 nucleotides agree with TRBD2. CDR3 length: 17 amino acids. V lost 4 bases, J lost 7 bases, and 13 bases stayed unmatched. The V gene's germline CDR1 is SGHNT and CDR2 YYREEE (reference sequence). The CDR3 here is CASSPPKLAGASNEQFF. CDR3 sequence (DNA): TGTGCCAGCAGCCCCCCTAAACTAGCGGGAGCATCGAATGAGCAGTTCTTC.

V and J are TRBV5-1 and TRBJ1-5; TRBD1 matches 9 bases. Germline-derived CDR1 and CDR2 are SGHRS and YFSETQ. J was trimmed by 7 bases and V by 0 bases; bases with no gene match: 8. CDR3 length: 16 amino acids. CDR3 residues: CASSLGQDRGEQPQHF. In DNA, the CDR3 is TGCGCCAGCAGCTTGGGCCAGGACAGGGGTGAACAGCCCCAGCATTTT.

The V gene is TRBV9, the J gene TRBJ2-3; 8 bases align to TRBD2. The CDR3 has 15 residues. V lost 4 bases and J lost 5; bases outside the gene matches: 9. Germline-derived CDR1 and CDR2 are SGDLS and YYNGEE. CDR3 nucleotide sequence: TGTGCCAGCAGCTTAAGCGGGAGTAGGGGAGATACGCAGTATTTT. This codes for CASSLSGSRGDTQYF. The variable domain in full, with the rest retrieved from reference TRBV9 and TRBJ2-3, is DSGVTQTPKHLITATGQRVTLRCSPRSGDLSVYWYQQSLDQGLQFLIQYYNGEERAKGNILERFSAQQFPDLHSELNLSSLELGDSALYFCASSLSGSRGDTQYFGPGTRLTVL.

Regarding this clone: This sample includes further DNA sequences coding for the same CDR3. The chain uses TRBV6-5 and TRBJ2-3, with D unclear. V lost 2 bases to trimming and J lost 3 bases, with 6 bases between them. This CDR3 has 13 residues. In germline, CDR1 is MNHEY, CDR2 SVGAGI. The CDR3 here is CASSYPGTDTQYF. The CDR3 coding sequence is TGTGCCAGCAGTTACCCGGGTACAGATACGCAGTATTTT.

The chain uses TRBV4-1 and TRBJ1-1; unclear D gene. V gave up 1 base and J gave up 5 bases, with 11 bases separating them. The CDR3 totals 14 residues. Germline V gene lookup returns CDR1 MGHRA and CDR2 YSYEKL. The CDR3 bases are TGCGCCAGCAGCCAAGGGGGAAGGAGGACTGAAGCTTTCTTT. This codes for CASSQGGRRTEAFF.

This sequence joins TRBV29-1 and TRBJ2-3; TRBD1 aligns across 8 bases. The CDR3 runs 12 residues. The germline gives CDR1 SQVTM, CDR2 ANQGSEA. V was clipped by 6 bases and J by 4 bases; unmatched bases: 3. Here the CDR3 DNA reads TGCAGCGTGGAACAGGGGGCAGATACGCAGTATTTT. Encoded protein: CSVEQGADTQYF.

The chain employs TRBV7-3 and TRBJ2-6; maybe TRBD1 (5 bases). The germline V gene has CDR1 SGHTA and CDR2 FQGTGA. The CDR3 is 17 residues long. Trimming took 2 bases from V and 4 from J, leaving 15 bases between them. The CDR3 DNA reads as TGTGCCAGCAGCTTATCAGGGCTCGCCTCCGGGGCCAACGTCCTGACTTTC. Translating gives CASSLSGLASGANVLTF.

CDR3 coding DNA: TGTGCCAGTAGTAACGGACAGGGAACCTACGAGCAGTACTTC. Amino acids: CASSNGQGTYEQYF. The chain employs TRBV19 and TRBJ2-7; TRBD1 matches 8 bases. Germline V lookup: CDR1 LNHDA, CDR2 SQIVND (reference sequence). V lost 4 bases, J lost 2 bases, and 4 bases stayed unmatched. The CDR3 extends over 14 amino acids.

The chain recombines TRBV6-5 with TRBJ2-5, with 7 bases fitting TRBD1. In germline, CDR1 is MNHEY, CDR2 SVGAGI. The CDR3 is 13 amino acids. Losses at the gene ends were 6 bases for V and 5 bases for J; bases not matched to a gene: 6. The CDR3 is CASSQQGRETQYF. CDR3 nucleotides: TGTGCCAGCAGCCAACAGGGGCGGGAGACCCAGTACTTC.

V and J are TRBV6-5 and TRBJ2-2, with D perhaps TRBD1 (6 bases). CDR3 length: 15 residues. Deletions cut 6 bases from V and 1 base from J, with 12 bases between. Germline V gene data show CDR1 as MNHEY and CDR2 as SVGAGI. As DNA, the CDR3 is TGTGCCAGCAGCCCAGGGGAAGTGAACACCGGGGAGCTGTTTTTT. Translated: CASSPGEVNTGELFF.

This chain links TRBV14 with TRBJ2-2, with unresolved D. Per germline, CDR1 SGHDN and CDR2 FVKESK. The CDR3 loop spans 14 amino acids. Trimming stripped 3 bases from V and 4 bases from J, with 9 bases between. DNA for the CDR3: TGTGCCAGCAGCCAGTTACAGCCCACCGGGGAGCTGTTTTTT. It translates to CASSQLQPTGELFF.

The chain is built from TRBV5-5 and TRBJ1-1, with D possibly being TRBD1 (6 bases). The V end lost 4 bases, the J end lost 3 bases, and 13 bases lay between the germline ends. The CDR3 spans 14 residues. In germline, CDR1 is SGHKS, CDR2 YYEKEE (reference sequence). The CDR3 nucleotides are TGTGCCAGCAGCCGCCTACAGGGTTACACTGAAGCTTTCTTT. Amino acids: CASSRLQGYTEAFF.

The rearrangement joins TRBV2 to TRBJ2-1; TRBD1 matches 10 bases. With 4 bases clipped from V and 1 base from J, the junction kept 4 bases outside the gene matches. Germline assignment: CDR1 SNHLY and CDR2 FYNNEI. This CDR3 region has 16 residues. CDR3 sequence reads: CASSVGQGISYNEQFF. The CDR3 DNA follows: TGTGCCAGCAGTGTGGGACAGGGGATATCCTACAATGAGCAGTTCTTC.

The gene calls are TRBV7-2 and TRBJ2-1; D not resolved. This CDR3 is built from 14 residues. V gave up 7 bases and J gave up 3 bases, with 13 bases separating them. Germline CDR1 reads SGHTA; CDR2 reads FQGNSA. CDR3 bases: TGTGCCAGCACCCCTCCAGGTGGCTACAATGAGCAGTTCTTC. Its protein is CASTPPGGYNEQFF.

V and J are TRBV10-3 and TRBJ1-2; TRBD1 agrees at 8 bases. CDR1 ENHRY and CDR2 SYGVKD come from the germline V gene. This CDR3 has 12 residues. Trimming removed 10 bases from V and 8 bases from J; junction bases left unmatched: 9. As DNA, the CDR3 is TGTGCCACAACAGGGGGGAGCCACGGCTACACCTTC. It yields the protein CATTGGSHGYTF.

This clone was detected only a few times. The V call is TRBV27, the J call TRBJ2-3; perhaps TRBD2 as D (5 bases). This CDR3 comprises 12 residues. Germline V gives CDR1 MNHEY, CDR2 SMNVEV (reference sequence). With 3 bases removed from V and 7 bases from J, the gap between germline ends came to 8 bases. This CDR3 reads CASSFQRNTQYF. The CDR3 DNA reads TGTGCCAGCAGTTTCCAGCGGAATACGCAGTATTTT.

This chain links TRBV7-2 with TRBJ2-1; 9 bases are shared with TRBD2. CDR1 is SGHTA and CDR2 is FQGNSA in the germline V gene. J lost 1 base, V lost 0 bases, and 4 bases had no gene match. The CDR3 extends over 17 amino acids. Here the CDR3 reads CASSLAASGTSYNEQFF. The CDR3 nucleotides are TGTGCCAGCAGCTTAGCGGCTAGCGGGACTTCCTACAATGAGCAGTTCTTC.

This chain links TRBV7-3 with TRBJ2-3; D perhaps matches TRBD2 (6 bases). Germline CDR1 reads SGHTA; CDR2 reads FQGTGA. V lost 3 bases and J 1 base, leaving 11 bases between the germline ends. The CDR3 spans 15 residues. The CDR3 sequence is CASSFSGSGTDTQYF. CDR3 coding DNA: TGTGCCAGCAGCTTTAGCGGTTCGGGCACAGATACGCAGTATTTT.

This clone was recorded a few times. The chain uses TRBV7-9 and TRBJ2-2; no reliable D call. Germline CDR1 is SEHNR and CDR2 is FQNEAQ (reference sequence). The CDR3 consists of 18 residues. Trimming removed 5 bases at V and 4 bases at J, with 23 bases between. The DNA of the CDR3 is TGTGCCAGCAGCCCTGTGGGCACCTCCCCCCGCGTCACCGGGGAGCTGTTTTTT. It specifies CASSPVGTSPRVTGELFF.

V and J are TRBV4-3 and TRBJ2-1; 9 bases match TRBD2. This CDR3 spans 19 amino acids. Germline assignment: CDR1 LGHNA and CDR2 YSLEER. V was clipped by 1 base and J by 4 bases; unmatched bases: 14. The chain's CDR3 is CASSQGPSGTEFAYNEQFF. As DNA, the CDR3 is TGCGCCAGCAGCCAAGGACCTAGCGGGACGGAATTCGCTTACAATGAGCAGTTCTTC.

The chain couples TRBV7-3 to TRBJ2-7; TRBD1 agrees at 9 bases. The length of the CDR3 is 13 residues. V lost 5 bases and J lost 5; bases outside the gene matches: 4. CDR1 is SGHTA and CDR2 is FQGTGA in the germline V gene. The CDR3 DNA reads TGTGCCAGCAGCGCCGGGACAGGGAACGAGCAGTACTTC. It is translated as CASSAGTGNEQYF.